This note documents a single T cell receptor (beta chain) sequence. V trimming: 2 bases; J trimming: 6 bases; junction bases outside the gene matches: 8. In germline, CDR1 is MNHNY, CDR2 SVGAGI (reference sequence). The CDR3 has 16 amino acids. Per the study methods: By means of reference gene primer amplification, nucleated cell counts were estimated. Clones were read by immunoSEQ multiplex PCR, and TCRdb kept only the in-frame ones, dropping some. V, J and clone size reflect that table, while D and trimming were determined from the DNA. The data show under 350,000 clones, with 75% to 90% seen just once and 11% held by the top ten. This sample is part of a study of blood T cell repertoires in COVID-19.

V gene TRBV6-6 combines with J gene TRBJ2-2, with 8 bases identical to TRBD1. The sequencing sample was made of peripheral blood. This clonotype originated in a woman in her 70s with acute or convalescent COVID-19. The CDR3 loop is CASSYDFRTGSGELFF. CDR3 nucleotides: TGTGCCAGCAGTTACGACTTTCGGACAGGGTCCGGGGAGCTGTTTTTT.